Sequencing of this T cell receptor (beta chain) was carried out in a study of Tregs in tolerant kidney transplant recipients. Findings and caveats of the study: Validation in larger populations is needed because few patients were studied. Tregs expanded with activated donor B cells seemed most donor-specific. No direct test of biological reproducibility was done here.

To note about this clone: What it binds is not known.

Profiling relied on immunoSEQ multiplex PCR, and the TCRdb table lists in-frame clones only, not all of them. The table lists some 100,000 clones, approximately 90% of them singletons. CD4+CD25+CD127- Tregs, CD4+CD25- non-Tregs, CD4 and CD8 cells were sorted. Germline V gene sequence: CDR1 SGHRS, CDR2 YFSETQ. The CDR3 totals 16 residues. V lost 3 bases, J lost 4 bases, and 13 bases stayed unmatched. This TCR came from a human donor in good health. The specimen sequenced was CD4+ T cells from blood. The chain is built from TRBV5-1 and TRBJ2-7; 7 nucleotides match TRBD2. CDR3 in DNA: TGCGCCAGCAGCTACGGACCGGGGAGGGTCCTTTACGAGCAGTACTTC. Translating gives CASSYGPGRVLYEQYF.